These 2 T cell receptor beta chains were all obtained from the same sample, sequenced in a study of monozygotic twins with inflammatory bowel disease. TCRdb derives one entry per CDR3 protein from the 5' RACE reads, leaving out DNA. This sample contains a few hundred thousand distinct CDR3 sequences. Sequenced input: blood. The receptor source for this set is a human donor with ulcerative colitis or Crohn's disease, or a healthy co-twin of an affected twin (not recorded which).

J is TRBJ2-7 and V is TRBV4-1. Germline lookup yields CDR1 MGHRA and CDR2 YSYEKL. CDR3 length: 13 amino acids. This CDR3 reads CASSLGVTYEQYF.

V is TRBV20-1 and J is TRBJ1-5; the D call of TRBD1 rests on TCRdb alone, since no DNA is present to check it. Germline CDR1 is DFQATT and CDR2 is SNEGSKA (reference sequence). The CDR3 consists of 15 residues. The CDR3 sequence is CSARDPGGGNQPQHF.